This T cell receptor (beta chain) was documented in a study of blood T cell repertoires in COVID-19. Study information: Material from acute and convalescent COVID-19 was sourced from the United States, Italy and Spain. The analysed material was cDNA or gDNA that came from T cells, B-cell-depleted T cells, or PBMCs.

Only in-frame clones appear in the TCRdb table, and some are missing; sequencing was by immunoSEQ multiplex PCR. The table records 200,000 to 250,000 clones, nearly 90% of them present only once. The CDR3 contains 14 residues. V dropped 5 bases and J dropped 0 bases, with 9 bases sitting between them. Germline lookup yields CDR1 SGHKS and CDR2 YYEKEE (reference sequence). The origin of this receptor is a woman in her late teens or twenties who had recovered from COVID-19. Material for sequencing was peripheral blood. The chain links TRBV5-5 to TRBJ1-5; possibly TRBD1 for D (5 bases). The CDR3 reads CASSPGYSNQPQHF. The DNA of the CDR3 is TGTGCCAGCAGTCCAGGGTATAGCAATCAGCCCCAGCATTTT.